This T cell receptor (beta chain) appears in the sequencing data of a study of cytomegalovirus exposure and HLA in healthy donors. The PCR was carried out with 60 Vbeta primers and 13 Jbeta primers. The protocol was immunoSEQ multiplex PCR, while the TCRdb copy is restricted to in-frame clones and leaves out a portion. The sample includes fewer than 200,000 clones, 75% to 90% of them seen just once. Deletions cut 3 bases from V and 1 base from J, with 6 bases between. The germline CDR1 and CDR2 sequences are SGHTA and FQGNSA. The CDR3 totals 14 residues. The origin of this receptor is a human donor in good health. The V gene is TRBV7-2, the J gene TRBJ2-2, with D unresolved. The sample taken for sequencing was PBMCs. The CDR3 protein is CASSFYRNTGELFF. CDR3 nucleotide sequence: TGTGCCAGCAGCTTTTATCGGAACACCGGGGAGCTGTTTTTT.